Listed here are 4 T cell receptor beta chains from one sample, sequenced in a study of radiotherapy plus CTLA-4 blockade in lung cancer. Repertoires were generated with immunoSEQ multiplex PCR, while TCRdb's copy carries only in-frame clones and drops some. Of tens of thousands of clones in the sample, around 77% were seen once. The source was peripheral blood, collected from a patient treated with radiotherapy plus ipilimumab. The receptors come from a human donor with non-small cell lung cancer who had stable disease on radiotherapy plus ipilimumab.

The rearrangement uses TRBV5-1 and TRBJ1-1; TRBD1 agrees at 8 bases. The J segment lost 9 bases and the V segment lost 4 bases, leaving 5 bases of the junction unmatched. The CDR3 covers 12 residues. Germline CDR1 reads SGHRS; CDR2 reads YFSETQ. Here the CDR3 DNA reads TGCGCCAGCAGCAGTGGACAGGGAAAAGCTTTCTTT. It specifies CASSSGQGKAFF.

This sequence joins TRBV28 and TRBJ1-4; D is perhaps TRBD1 (5 bases). Trimming stripped 1 base from V and 8 bases from J, with 20 bases between. The CDR3 totals 17 residues. CDR1 and CDR2 from the germline V gene are MDHEN and SYDVKM. CDR3 coding DNA: TGTGCCAGCAGTTTATTCCCGGAGGGGAGTTCCGGCGAAAAACTGTTTTTT. This encodes CASSLFPEGSSGEKLFF.

The rearrangement links TRBV5-1 to TRBJ2-7; 9 positions agree with TRBD1. This CDR3 has 14 residues. The V and J ends lost 4 bases and 5 bases, in that order; junction bases with no gene match: 7. The germline V gene has CDR1 SGHRS and CDR2 YFSETQ. The CDR3 sequence is CASSLRDRVDEQYF. The DNA of the CDR3 is TGCGCCAGCAGCCTCCGGGACAGGGTGGACGAGCAGTACTTC.

Judged by abundance, this clone is medium-sized. The chain is built from TRBV4-3 and TRBJ2-7, with 8 bases fitting TRBD1. This CDR3 is built from 16 residues. With V trimmed by 0 bases and J by 7 bases, 11 bases remained unmatched. The germline gives CDR1 LGHNA, CDR2 YSLEER. This CDR3 is CASSQDLSTGVEEQYF. DNA for the CDR3: TGCGCCAGCAGCCAAGATTTGTCGACAGGGGTAGAGGAGCAGTACTTC.